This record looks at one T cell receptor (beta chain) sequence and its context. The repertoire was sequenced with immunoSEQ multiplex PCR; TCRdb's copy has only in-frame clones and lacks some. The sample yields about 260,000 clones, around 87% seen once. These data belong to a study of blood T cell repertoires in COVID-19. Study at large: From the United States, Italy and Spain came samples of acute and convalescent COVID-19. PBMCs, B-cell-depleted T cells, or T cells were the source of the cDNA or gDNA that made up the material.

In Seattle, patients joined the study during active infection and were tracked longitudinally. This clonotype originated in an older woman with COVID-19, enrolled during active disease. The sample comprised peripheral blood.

CDR3 DNA sequence: TGCAGCGTTGAAGACCCCACAGGGGTCGAGCAGTACTTC. Translation: CSVEDPTGVEQYF. J is TRBJ2-7 and V is TRBV29-1, with 7 bases aligning to TRBD1. CDR1 SQVTM and CDR2 ANQGSEA come from the germline V gene. V was pared by 0 bases and J by 6 bases, with 5 bases of the junction left unmatched. The CDR3 spans 13 residues.